Reported below is one T cell receptor beta chain. TCRdb keeps only in-frame clones here, not all; method: immunoSEQ multiplex PCR. The sample carries approximately 320,000 clones, around 74% recorded once. These data are taken from a study of shared clonotypes between healthy human individuals. This CDR3 contains 16 residues. Germline V gene sequence: CDR1 SGHNT, CDR2 YYREEE (reference sequence). V shed 4 bases and J 5 bases; nucleotides not matched to a gene: 10. The receptor was isolated from a man aged 30 to 39 in good health. The specimen sequenced was memory CD4+ T cells sorted from blood. Subset of the sample: CD45RA-negative fraction. The rearrangement uses TRBV5-4 and TRBJ1-4; 8 positions match TRBD1. The CDR3 reads CASSVDRGRANEKLFF. CDR3 bases: TGTGCCAGCAGCGTCGACAGGGGCCGCGCCAATGAAAAACTGTTTTTT. The variable domain in full, with the rest retrieved from reference TRBV5-4 and TRBJ1-4, is ETGVTQSPTHLIKTRGQQVTLRCSSQSGHNTVSWYQQALGQGPQFIFQYYREEENGRGNFPPRFSGLQFPNYSSELNVNALELDDSALYLCASSVDRGRANEKLFFGSGTQLSVL.